The 18 T cell receptor beta chains below were found in one sample sequenced in a study of T cells in women clearing cervical HPV infection. Libraries were prepared by immunoSEQ multiplex PCR; TCRdb keeps only in-frame clonotypes and omits some of them. This repertoire includes roughly 15,000 clones. What was sequenced was blood buffy coat. The receptors here all came from a woman between 18 and 75 years old with a cervical HPV16 infection that either progressed to CIN3+ or cleared (not recorded which).

As concerns this clone: The CDR3 goes on 3 residues after the read ends, and that part is filled in from the germline J gene. Additional DNA sequences in this sample encode the identical CDR3. The V gene is TRBV5-6, the J gene TRBJ1-3; D is unclear. This CDR3 is built from 13 residues. Trimming took off 7 bases at V and 2 bases at J, with 10 bases between the two ends. Germline lookup yields CDR1 SGHDT and CDR2 YYEEEE. The CDR3 reads CASCQRAGNTIYF. The sequenced CDR3 bases are TGTGCCAGCTGCCAGAGGGCTGGAAACACC.

Comment on this clone: The sequenced fragment ends 3 residues before the CDR3 boundary, so the rest is inferred from the germline J gene. The chain links TRBV6-1 to TRBJ2-3; D not resolved. Trimming cost V 4 bases and J 0 bases, with 11 bases left between them. Germline assignment: CDR1 MNHNS and CDR2 SASEGT. The CDR3 loop spans 15 amino acids. Incomplete CDR3 DNA: TGTGCCAGCAGTGCAACCCGCTATAGCACAGATACG. This gives the protein CASSATRYSTDT. The entire CDR3 protein reads CASSATRYSTDTQYF.

About this clone itself: The CDR3 end is not reached by the read, which stops 3 residues before it; the germline J gene fills it in. This chain joins TRBV10-3 and TRBJ2-3, with D possibly TRBD2 on 5 matching bases. CDR3 length: 14 residues. V lost 5 bases and J lost 4, with 13 bases in between. Germline CDR1 is ENHRY and CDR2 is SYGVKD. Partial CDR3 DNA: TGTGCCATCAGTTACCAAGCGGCTGCAGATACG. Residues: CAISYQAAADT. The complete CDR3 reads CAISYQAAADTQYF.

On this clone itself: Read coverage stops 3 residues before the CDR3 terminus; the germline J gene supplies the remainder. V and J are TRBV20-1 and TRBJ2-4; 7 bases line up with TRBD1. Per germline, CDR1 DFQATT and CDR2 SNEGSKA (reference sequence). V shed 0 bases and J 7 bases; nucleotides not matched to a gene: 6. The CDR3 is 14 amino acids. Partial CDR3 DNA: TGCAGTGCTAGAGAGGCAGGGGGTGCGAACATT. It translates to CSAREAGGANI. The whole CDR3 sequence is CSAREAGGANIQYF.

Comment on this clone: The read terminates 3 residues ahead of where the CDR3 ends, so the germline J gene completes it. This sequence joins TRBV19 and TRBJ2-1; D is perhaps TRBD2 (6 bases). The CDR3 covers 17 residues. Trimming stripped 2 bases from V and 0 bases from J, with 14 bases between. Germline values: CDR1 LNHDA, CDR2 SQIVND (reference sequence). The sequenced CDR3 bases are TGTGCCAGTAGTATATCCGCTAGCGCAAACTCCTACAATGAG. As protein: CASSISASANSYNE. The full CDR3 protein reads CASSISASANSYNEQFF.

For this clone: The missing CDR3 end, 3 residues past where the read stops, is filled in from the germline J gene. The chain recombines TRBV7-7 with TRBJ2-1, with 8 bases aligning to TRBD1. Trimming cost V 7 bases and J 8 bases; bases outside gene matches: 13. Germline V gene lookup returns CDR1 SSHAT and CDR2 FNYEAQ (reference sequence). This CDR3 has 15 residues. The CDR3 DNA, read in part, is TGTGCCAGCAAAAGCAGGGGGCGAGCAGAATATGAG. Protein sequence: CASKSRGRAEYE. The CDR3 reads in full as CASKSRGRAEYEQFF.

Remarks on this clone: The read terminates 3 residues before the CDR3 end, so the remaining end is supplied by the germline J gene. The chain combines TRBV7-9 with TRBJ1-2, with D maybe TRBD1 (5 bases). The CDR3 runs 12 residues. CDR1 SEHNR and CDR2 FQNEAQ come from the germline V gene (reference sequence). The CDR3 loop reads CASSPQGHDYTF. The DNA read from the CDR3 is TGTGCCAGCAGCCCCCAGGGCCACGAC.

A word on this clone: The missing CDR3 end, 3 residues past where the read stops, is filled in from the germline J gene. J is TRBJ2-3 and V is TRBV6-2 or TRBV6-3, with TRBD1 identical over 10 bases. This CDR3 comprises 16 residues. Germline loops: CDR1 MNHEY, CDR2 SVGEGT. This CDR3 reads CASSWDRGYSNQPQYF. The covered CDR3 bases are TGTGCCAGCAGTTGGGACAGGGGATATAGCAATCAGCCG.

About this clone: A junction boundary mismatches the germline segment, possibly from a read error. The read stops 3 residues short of the end of the CDR3; the missing end is completed from the germline J gene. The chain links TRBV4-2 to TRBJ1-2; TRBD1 might be the D (5 bases). CDR1 and CDR2 from the germline V gene are LGHNA and YNFKEQ. The CDR3 totals 14 residues. CDR3 protein: CASSPSPGGYGYTF. CDR3 bases read: TGCGCCAGCAGCCCATCCCCCGGGGGCTATGGC.

Points on this clone: The read comes to an end 3 residues before the CDR3 does, leaving the germline J gene to fill in the end. The chain couples TRBV19 to TRBJ2-1, with 8 bases identical to TRBD2. The V gene end was trimmed by 3 bases and the J gene end by 3 bases; junction bases not matched to a gene: 4. The CDR3 totals 15 residues. Germline V gives CDR1 LNHDA, CDR2 SQIVND (reference sequence). CDR3 DNA, as far as it was read: TGTGCCAGTAGTATCGAACTAGCGGACTACAATGAG. Protein product: CASSIELADYNE. The CDR3 reads in full as CASSIELADYNEQFF.

In regard to this clone: The read ends 3 residues shy of where the CDR3 ends; the end is completed using the germline J gene. The chain is built from TRBV7-2 and TRBJ1-2, with D uncertain. Germline assignment: CDR1 SGHTA and CDR2 FQGNSA. This CDR3 region has 13 residues. Here the CDR3 reads CASSFSESYDYTF. The CDR3 bases that were read are TGTGCCAGCAGCTTTTCTGAATCCTACGAC.

On this clone itself: The CDR3 extends 3 residues past the end of the read, so its final part is completed from the germline J gene. The chain combines TRBV6-1 with TRBJ2-1; D unresolved. The CDR3 has 12 amino acids. Germline CDR1 MNHNS, CDR2 SASEGT. The V gene lost 4 bases and the J gene lost 4 bases, with 5 bases spanning the gap. The CDR3 DNA, read in part, is TGTGCCAGCAGTGCTTTATACAATGAG. Amino acid sequence: CASSALYNE. In full, the CDR3 reads CASSALYNEQFF.

Points on this clone: Read coverage stops 3 residues before the CDR3 terminus; the germline J gene supplies the remainder. The sample has other DNA sequences that encode this CDR3 too. The gene calls are TRBV11-2 and TRBJ1-3; unclear D gene. There are 14 residues in the CDR3. Germline assignment: CDR1 SGHAT and CDR2 FQNNGV. Trimming cost V 1 base and J 2 bases, with 6 bases left between them. The sequenced part of the CDR3 DNA is TGTGCCAGCAGCTTAGGGGCTGCTGGAAACACC. It is translated as CASSLGAAGNT. The entire CDR3 protein reads CASSLGAAGNTIYF.

Regarding this clone: The read terminates 3 residues ahead of where the CDR3 ends, so the germline J gene completes it. The rearrangement links TRBV7-2 to TRBJ1-1, with D possibly TRBD1 on 5 matching bases. Germline CDR1 and CDR2: SGHTA and FQGNSA. This CDR3 is 15 amino acids long. Partial CDR3 DNA: TGTGCCAGCAGCGTCCGTGTAGCCAGGGAAGAGACA. Its protein is CASSVRVAREET. In full, the CDR3 is CASSVRVAREETAFF.

This clone is deemed medium-sized (0.01 to 0.1%) by its frequency. The read stops 3 residues short of the end of the CDR3; the missing end is completed from the germline J gene. J is TRBJ2-3 and V is TRBV19; tentatively, D is TRBD1 (6 bases). Looked up from germline, CDR1 is LNHDA and CDR2 is SQIVND (reference sequence). CDR3 length: 16 residues. Trimming stripped 4 bases from V and 1 base from J, with 15 bases between. The sequenced CDR3 bases are TGTGCCAGTAGTAACCGACGGTCAGGGGGCACAGATACG. Translating it yields CASSNRRSGGTDT. The full CDR3 reads CASSNRRSGGTDTQYF.

This CDR3 is CASSPGQWSYEQYF. CDR3 DNA, as far as it was read: TGTGCCAGCAGCCCGGGACAGTGGTCCTACGAG. The rearrangement links TRBV4-2 to TRBJ2-7, with 7 bases identical to TRBD1. The CDR3 goes on 3 residues after the read ends, and that part is filled in from the germline J gene. The CDR3 contains 14 residues. Germline loops: CDR1 LGHNA, CDR2 YNFKEQ. With 4 bases clipped from V and 1 base from J, the junction kept 4 bases outside the gene matches.

Remarks on this clone: The CDR3 end lies 3 residues beyond the end of the read and is filled in from the germline J gene. The gene calls are TRBV7-9 and TRBJ1-6; D is uncertain. Germline V gene data show CDR1 as SEHNR and CDR2 as FQNEAQ (reference sequence). The V end was cut by 1 base, the J end by 4 bases, with 8 bases between. The CDR3 is 15 residues long. Partial CDR3 DNA: TGTGCCAGCAGCTTAGTGCGCCCATATAATTCACCC. This gives the protein CASSLVRPYNSP. Given in full, the CDR3 is CASSLVRPYNSPLHF.

As regards this clone: The missing CDR3 end, 3 residues past where the read stops, is filled in from the germline J gene. This sequence joins TRBV6-2 or TRBV6-3 and TRBJ2-2; TRBD1 might be the D (6 bases). The CDR3 totals 14 residues. CDR1 MNHEY and CDR2 SVGEGT come from the germline V gene. The CDR3 here is CASSRDRWDSPLFF. The CDR3 bases that were read are TGTGCCAGCAGTAGAGACAGGTGGGATTCACCG.